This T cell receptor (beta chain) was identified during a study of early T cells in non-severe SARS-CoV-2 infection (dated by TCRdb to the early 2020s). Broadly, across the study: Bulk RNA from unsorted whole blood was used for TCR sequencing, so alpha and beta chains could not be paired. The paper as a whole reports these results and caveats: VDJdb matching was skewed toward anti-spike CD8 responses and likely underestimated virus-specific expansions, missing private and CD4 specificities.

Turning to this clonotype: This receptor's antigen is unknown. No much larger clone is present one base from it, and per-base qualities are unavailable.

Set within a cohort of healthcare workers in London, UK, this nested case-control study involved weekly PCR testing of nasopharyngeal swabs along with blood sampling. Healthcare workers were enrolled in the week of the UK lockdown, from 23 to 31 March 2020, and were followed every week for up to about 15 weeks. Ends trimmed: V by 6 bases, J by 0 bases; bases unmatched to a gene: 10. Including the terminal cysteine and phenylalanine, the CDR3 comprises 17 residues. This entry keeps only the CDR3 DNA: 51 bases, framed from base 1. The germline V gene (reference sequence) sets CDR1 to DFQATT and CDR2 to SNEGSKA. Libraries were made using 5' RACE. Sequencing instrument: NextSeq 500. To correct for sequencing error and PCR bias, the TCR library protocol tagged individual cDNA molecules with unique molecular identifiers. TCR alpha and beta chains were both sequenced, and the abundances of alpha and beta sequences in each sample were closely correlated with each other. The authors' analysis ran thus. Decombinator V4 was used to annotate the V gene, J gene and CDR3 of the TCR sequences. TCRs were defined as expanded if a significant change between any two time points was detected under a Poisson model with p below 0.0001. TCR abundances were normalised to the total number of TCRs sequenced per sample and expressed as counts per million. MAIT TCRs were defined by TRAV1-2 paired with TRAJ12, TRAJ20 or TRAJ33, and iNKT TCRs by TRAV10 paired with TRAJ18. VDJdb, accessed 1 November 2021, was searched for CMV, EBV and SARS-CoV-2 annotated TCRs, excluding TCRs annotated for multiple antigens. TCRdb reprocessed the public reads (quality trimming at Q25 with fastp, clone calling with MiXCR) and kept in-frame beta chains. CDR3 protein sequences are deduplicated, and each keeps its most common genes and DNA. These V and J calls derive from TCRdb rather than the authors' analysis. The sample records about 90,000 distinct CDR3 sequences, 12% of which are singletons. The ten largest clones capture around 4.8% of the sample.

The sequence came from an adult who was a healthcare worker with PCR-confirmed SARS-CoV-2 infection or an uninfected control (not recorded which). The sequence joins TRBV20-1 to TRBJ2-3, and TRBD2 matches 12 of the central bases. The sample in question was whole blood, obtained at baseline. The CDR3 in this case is CSARLAGAISSTDTQYF. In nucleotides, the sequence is TGCAGTGCCAGACTAGCGGGGGCAATTTCTAGCACAGATACGCAGTATTTT.